Each of the 6 T cell receptor beta chains below was sequenced from the same sample in a study of metastatic and nonmetastatic thyroid tumors (dated by TCRdb to 2018 to 2021). The protocol used for the library was PCR. The sample was run on an Illumina HiSeq 4000. TCRdb handled the public reads itself, with Q25 trimming in fastp and clone calling in MiXCR, and kept productive beta chains. Across this sample there are tens of thousands of clones, with around 26% seen only once. The ten largest clones add up to around 17% of the sample. No treatment had been received by any patient before thyroid surgery. The sequenced sample was blood. The source of these receptors is a male donor with papillary thyroid cancer or a benign thyroid nodule (not recorded which). Some clones in this sample may be carry-over from other donors' samples.

The rearrangement uses TRBV9 and TRBJ1-2; 10 bases match TRBD1. Germline lookup yields CDR1 SGDLS and CDR2 YYNGEE. The CDR3 sequence is 14 residues long. J lost 3 bases, V lost 3 bases, and 2 bases had no gene match. The CDR3, as DNA: TGTGCCAGCAGCGGAGGGACAGGGGACTATGGCTACACCTTC. The encoded protein is CASSGGTGDYGYTF.

The chain employs TRBV20-1 and TRBJ1-3, with D unclear. Trimming left V 4 bases short and J 8 bases short, with 12 bases between. Germline V lookup: CDR1 DFQATT, CDR2 SNEGSKA (reference sequence). This CDR3 comprises 12 residues. The CDR3 is CSAKNSLDTIYF. CDR3 DNA sequence: TGCAGTGCTAAGAACAGTTTGGACACCATATATTTT.

The V gene is TRBV20-1, the J gene TRBJ2-7, with 8 bases that match TRBD2. Germline V CDR1 and CDR2: DFQATT, SNEGSKA (reference sequence). This CDR3 has 14 amino acids. The ends lost 3 bases at V and 5 bases at J; junction bases unmatched: 9. DNA of the CDR3: TGCAGTGCTAGGGAGGGGACTAGGCTCGACGAGCAGTACTTC. Protein product: CSAREGTRLDEQYF.

The gene calls are TRBV2 and TRBJ1-2; D perhaps matches TRBD1 (5 bases). The ends were cut back, 6 bases at V and 0 bases at J, with 20 bases in the middle. The CDR3 length is 17 residues. The germline V gene encodes CDR1 SNHLY and CDR2 FYNNEI. The DNA for the CDR3 is TGTGCCAGCAGCGACTTTAATCCTGGGGCCTCTAACTATGGCTACACCTTC. As protein: CASSDFNPGASNYGYTF. Combining the CDR3 with reference TRBV2 and TRBJ1-2 gives the whole variable domain EPEVTQTPSHQVTQMGQEVILRCVPISNHLYFYWYRQILGQKVEFLVSFYNNEISEKSEIFDDQFSVERPDGSNFTLKIRSTKLEDSAMYFCASSDFNPGASNYGYTFGSGTRLTVV.

To note about this clone: A much larger clone differs from this one at a single base, so this may be a read error. This sequence joins TRBV4-3 and TRBJ2-1, with no clear D. V was shortened by 6 bases and J by 5 bases, with 17 bases between the two germline ends. The CDR3 sequence is 15 residues long. Germline V gene data show CDR1 as LGHNA and CDR2 as YSLEER. CDR3 in amino acids: CASSTVRTYNNEQFF. CDR3 nucleotide sequence: TGCGCCAGCAGTACCGTTAGGACGTATAACAATGAGCAGTTCTTC.

This clone was seen a few times. The chain combines TRBV27 with TRBJ1-6; D remains ambiguous. CDR1 is MNHEY and CDR2 is SMNVEV in the germline V gene (reference sequence). V was pared by 7 bases and J by 10 bases, with 17 bases between. This CDR3 region has 14 residues. In DNA form, the CDR3 reads TGTGCCAGCAACATACTTCAACCGAGCTCACCCCTCCACTTT. It yields the protein CASNILQPSSPLHF.